Sequencing of this T cell receptor beta chain was carried out in a study of regulatory T cells in long-lasting Graves disease. The CDR3 covers 16 residues. Germline values: CDR1 KGHSH, CDR2 LQKENI. Study-wide findings and caveats: Accuracy was perhaps lowered by the small sample size.

Libraries of TCR beta came from iRepertoire HTBI primers plus Arm-PCR of CDR3 regions. One entry per CDR3 protein results from TCRdb running MiXCR on the multiplex PCR reads. This sample has approximately 440,000 distinct CDR3 sequences, with 23% found just once. Of note for this clonotype: The target antigen is unknown. Germline and junction disagree at one end, which may indicate a read error.

The time point is: persistent/refractory GD, antithyroid drugs over 5 years with positive TRAb. There was RNA extracted from PBMCs, and the TCR library was made from it. EDTA tubes received nine milliliters of collected peripheral blood. The TCR was taken from a female donor with Graves disease. The gene calls are TRBV18 and TRBJ2-7; no clear D gene. This material consisted of peripheral blood mononuclear cells (PBMCs), taken when the disease was refractory, from a patient treated with antithyroid drugs. The DNA of the CDR3 is TGTGCCAGCTCACCACCGGACCGTCAAAGGAACAACGAGCAGCACTTC. Its translation is CASSPPDRQRNNEQHF.